This entry describes one TCR beta chain. Its antigen is as yet unknown. Germline V gene sequence: CDR1 SGHAT, CDR2 FQNNGV. The CDR3 covers 16 residues. The V segment lost 4 bases and the J segment 1 base; nucleotides outside the gene matches: 6. This entry comes from a study of Ad26.COV2.S vaccination and SARS-CoV-2 variants. Study as a whole: Intramuscularly, Ad26.COV2.S was given either once or twice, 56 days apart.

Study findings and constraints: Vaccine recipients surpassed placebo recipients in spike-specific TCR breadth.

Sequencing was performed with immunoSEQ multiplex PCR; in TCRdb, only in-frame clones are kept and a portion is missing. The table includes 200,000 to 250,000 clones, around 87% detected once. As to treatment: around 19 received Ad26.COV2.S at low or high dose, single or two shots; five or six received placebo; per-sample allocation not given. Sample collection was performed on day 63 after the first vaccine or placebo injection. The sequence was obtained from a person aged 18-65 years who received the Ad26.COV2.S COVID-19 vaccine or a placebo. The source was peripheral blood, collected in a trial of Ad26.COV2.S vaccine versus placebo. The V gene is TRBV11-2, the J gene TRBJ1-3; 8 positions match TRBD1. As DNA, the CDR3 is TGTGCCAGCAGCTGGGACAGGCCCGTATCTGGAAACACCATATATTTT. It specifies CASSWDRPVSGNTIYF. The variable domain in full, with the rest retrieved from reference TRBV11-2 and TRBJ1-3, is EAGVAQSPRYKIIEKRQSVAFWCNPISGHATLYWYQQILGQGPKLLIQFQNNGVVDDSQLPKDRFSAERLKGVDSTLKIQPAKLEDSAVYLCASSWDRPVSGNTIYFGEGSWLTVV.